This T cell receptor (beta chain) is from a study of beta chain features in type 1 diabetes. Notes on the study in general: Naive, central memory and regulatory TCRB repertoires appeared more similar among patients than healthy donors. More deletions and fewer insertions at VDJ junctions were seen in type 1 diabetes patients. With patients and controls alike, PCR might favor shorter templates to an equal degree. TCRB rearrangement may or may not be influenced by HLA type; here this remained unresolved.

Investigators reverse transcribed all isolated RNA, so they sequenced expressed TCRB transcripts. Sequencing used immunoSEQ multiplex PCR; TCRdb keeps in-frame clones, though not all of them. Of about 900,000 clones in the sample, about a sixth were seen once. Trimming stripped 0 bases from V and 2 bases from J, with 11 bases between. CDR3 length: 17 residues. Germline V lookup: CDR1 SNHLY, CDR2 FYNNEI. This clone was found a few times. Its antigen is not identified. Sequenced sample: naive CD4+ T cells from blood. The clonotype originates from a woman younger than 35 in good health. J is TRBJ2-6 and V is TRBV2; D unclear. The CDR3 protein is CASSEALRGAGANVLTF. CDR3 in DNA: TGTGCCAGCAGTGAAGCGCTTCGAGGAGCTGGGGCCAACGTCCTGACTTTC.